The present T cell receptor (beta chain) was sequenced within a study of T cells in Graves' hyperthyroidism and ophthalmopathy. Study-wide results and limits: Ophthalmopathy was separated from stable hyperthyroidism by a 13 V-J model.

Template material for amplifying TCR beta CDR3 regions consisted of RNA transcripts. RT-PCR in the first round (using the HTBI primer set) targeted the TCR CDR3. TCRdb reprocessed the multiplex PCR reads with MiXCR, giving one entry per CDR3 protein. The sample has a few hundred thousand distinct CDR3 sequences, 15% to 20% seen once. Ophthalmopathy patients all had a Clinical Activity Score of at least 3, a NOSPECS grade of at least 4 and disease under 3 months old. Uncontrolled infection, other autoimmune disease, pregnancy or lactation led to exclusion. This clonotype was counted at least ten times. Its antigen is currently unknown. Germline values: CDR1 MNHNS, CDR2 SASEGT. The CDR3 runs 15 residues. The V and J ends lost 6 bases and 1 base respectively, with 15 bases between them.

The chain employs TRBV6-1 and TRBJ2-5; D might be TRBD1 (6 bases). What was sequenced was blood. This clonotype was obtained from a woman in her forties with Graves' ophthalmopathy. CDR3 sequence: CASSRVDSPQETQYF. The CDR3 bases are TGTGCCAGCAGCCGCGTGGACAGTCCCCAAGAGACCCAGTACTTC.